The clone carrying this T cell receptor (beta chain) was picked up many times. The TCR beta profiling, which covered VDJ combination and CDR3 sequence, was carried out using genomic DNA as the template. TCRdb itself ran the reads through MiXCR, one entry per CDR3 protein. Of some 200,000 distinct CDR3 sequences listed, around 49% are singletons. This sample is part of a study of CD8+CD57+ T cells in acquired aplastic anemia. For the study at large: CD4+ and CD8+ cells, once sorted, gave DNA averaging roughly 3.4 ug.

An expansion of CD8+CD57+ cells by flow cytometry had been shown in patients chosen for sequencing. Severe acquired aplastic anemia was diagnosed in all patients. The CDR3 length is 13 residues. Germline V gives CDR1 SGHVS, CDR2 FQNEAQ. Between the trimmed V and J ends, which lost 3 bases and 2 bases, there was a span of 6 bases. This sequence was found in a human donor with aplastic anemia. The chain recombines TRBV7-8 with TRBJ2-3; possible D gene TRBD1, 6 bases. Specimen: sorted CD4+, CD8+, or CD8+CD57+ T cells (not recorded which) from PBMCs. This CDR3 reads CASSLGATDTQYF. The DNA of the CDR3 is TGTGCCAGCAGCTTGGGGGCCACAGATACGCAGTATTTT.